This T cell receptor (beta chain) was obtained from a study of beta chain features in type 1 diabetes (dated by TCRdb to 2016 to 2018). Background for the entire study: Patients and healthy donors did not differ in mean age, gender distribution, total cell number or subset yield. A total of approximately 99,000,000 sorted cells were examined across all samples, and RNA yield correlated strongly with the number of cells per subset. The study compared TCRB repertoires of sorted circulating CD4+ T cell subsets between recently diagnosed type 1 diabetes patients and matched healthy donors. Regulatory and stem cell-like memory subsets were isolated from only 8 patients and about eight healthy donors, whereas naive and central memory subsets came from all 28 donors.

On this clone: What antigen it recognizes has not been identified. It has no much larger one-base neighbor in the sample; base qualities were not kept.

A single peripheral blood draw of around 0.11 L on average was collected from each donor into heparinised tubes. Using a panel that included CD45RO, CCR7, CD25, CD127, CD95 and CD27, naive, central memory, regulatory and stem cell-like memory CD4+ T cells were sorted on a BD FACSAria II. All sorted populations exceeded 95% purity. PBMCs were isolated immediately by Lymphoprep density gradient centrifugation and stained directly without culture. Samples were stained and sorted in pairs, with one healthy donor and one patient per experiment, so that batch effects were minimized. All of the isolated RNA was reverse transcribed with the High Capacity cDNA Reverse Transcription Kit, so expressed TCRB transcripts were sequenced. Deep immunoSEQ sequencing was performed on naive, central memory and regulatory T cell samples, with an average of roughly 3.3 million total reads per sample. Sorted cells were lysed in RLT buffer and RNA was extracted with DNase-treated RNeasy Micro or Mini kits, depending on cell number. To prevent cross-contamination, every cell subset was processed on its own, while patient and healthy donor samples were processed together. Using the immunoSEQ multiplex PCR, TCRB sequences were amplified from cDNA into 87-bp fragments spanning the CDR3 region. The amplicons were sequenced using the Illumina HiSeq platform. As for the authors' bioinformatics: PCR bias was computationally corrected using synthetic template baselines, reads within Hamming distance 2 were collapsed, and singletons that could not be merged were discarded. Reads were aligned to IMGT to assign V, D and J genes, CDR3 length, and insertions or deletions at six rearrangement sites. Clonotype counts were normalized to sorted cell number within each subset before computing true diversity and Gini coefficients with the tcR R package. Repertoire sharing was quantified using the overlap coefficient calculated on TCRB nucleotide sequences. TCRdb carries this immuneACCESS record with in-frame sequences only. Its versions omit some clonotypes, under half of them owing to an unresolved V gene in the studies checked, with the rest unexplained. That table gives V, J and clone size, and the DNA gave D and trimming. The sample data list roughly 60,000 clones, and roughly three fifths of these were observed just once. The top ten hold around 2.2% of the sample.

General conclusions and limits of the study: The naive, central memory and regulatory TCRB repertoires appeared to resemble one another more closely among patients than among healthy donors. Because cDNA was sequenced instead of genomic DNA, highly expressing activated cells could be over-represented, though the groups showed no difference in activation or CD3 levels. Fewer insertions and more nucleotide deletions at VDJ recombination sites were observed in patients with type 1 diabetes, implying thymic rearrangement abnormalities. HLA sub-analyses involved small numbers of individuals, so any influence of HLA type on TCRB rearrangement remained unresolved. A moderate but significant shortening of TCRB CDR3 length was observed in type 1 diabetes patients in all four CD4+ subsets. PCR may preferentially amplify shorter templates, but because patient and control samples were amplified and corrected together, any resulting skew would affect both groups equally.

The germline V gene yields SGHTA for CDR1 and FQGTGA for CDR2. The CDR3 runs 15 amino acids, cysteine and phenylalanine included. The sequence is cut down to CDR3 DNA, 45 bases in frame from base 1. Germline trimming: 2 bases from V, 5 bases from J; junction bases outside gene matches: 7. This receptor chain uses TRBV7-3 and TRBJ2-5, with 8 bases in between that match TRBD2. The sequenced sample was Tregs from blood. Read against the paper, the sample's cell subset or site label means: regulatory CD4+ T cells. The sequence derives from a woman aged 18-29 years in good health. The CDR3 here reads CASSLGSGVLETQYF. The bases read TGTGCCAGCAGCTTAGGTAGCGGGGTGTTGGAGACCCAGTACTTC.